The clone carrying this T cell receptor (beta chain) was found a few times. Its antigen is as yet unknown. The sample is drawn from a study of beta chain features in type 1 diabetes. Study-wide results and limits: Individuals with type 1 diabetes displayed fewer insertions and more deletions at VDJ junctions. All four CD4+ subsets of Type 1 diabetes patients contained TCRB CDR3s that were moderately but significantly shorter.

In total, each donor contributed a single heparinised blood draw that averaged around 0.12 L. The authors obtained over 95% purity in all sorted populations. Expressed TCRB transcripts were sequenced after all isolated RNA was converted to cDNA. Profiled with immunoSEQ multiplex PCR; TCRdb holds only in-frame clones, not every one. The sample carries just over 450,000 clones, approximately 31% recorded once. Specimen: naive CD4+ T cells from blood. The clonotype comes from a man aged 18-30 years in good health.

Here the CDR3 reads CASSVGVTEAFF. CDR3 coding DNA: TGTGCCAGCAGCGTAGGCGTCACTGAAGCTTTCTTT. V is TRBV9 and J is TRBJ1-1, with unresolved D. V gave up 0 bases and J gave up 4 bases, with 4 bases separating them. The CDR3 is 12 residues long. Germline CDR1 is SGDLS and CDR2 is YYNGEE.